What follows are 10 T cell receptor beta chains derived from one specimen sequenced in a study of blood T cell repertoires in COVID-19. Measured with immunoSEQ multiplex PCR; TCRdb has only the in-frame clones, and not every one. The sample carries approximately 150,000 clones, about 84% recorded once. The sample was PBMCs or T cells enriched from blood (not recorded which). These receptors all stem from a man aged 35 to 55 who had recovered from COVID-19.

The chain combines TRBV18 with TRBJ1-4, with D perhaps matching TRBD1 (5 bases). V was clipped by 3 bases and J by 0 bases, with 11 bases between them. The CDR3 is 16 residues long. Per germline, CDR1 KGHSH and CDR2 LQKENI. In nucleotides, the CDR3 is TGTGCCAGCTCACCCCTCGGGGGTGCAACTAATGAAAAACTGTTTTTT. Protein product: CASSPLGGATNEKLFF. The full variable domain, in which reference TRBV18 and TRBJ1-4 provide the parts outside the CDR3, is NAGVMQNPRHLVRRRGQEARLRCSPMKGHSHVYWYRQLPEEGLKFMVYLQKENIIDESGMPKERFSAEFPKEGPSILRIQQVVRGDSAAYFCASSPLGGATNEKLFFGSGTQLSVL.

This clone was seen a single time. The chain recombines TRBV6-1 with TRBJ1-2, with D possibly TRBD1 on 6 matching bases. Germline V gives CDR1 MNHNS, CDR2 SASEGT. This CDR3 contains 16 residues. Trimming took 1 base from V and 4 from J, leaving 16 bases between them. CDR3 in DNA: TGTGCCAGCAGTGAAGGGCAACAGGGCTATGGCTATGGCTACACCTTC. Encoded protein: CASSEGQQGYGYGYTF.

This clone was seen just once. The CDR3 bases are TGTGCCACCAGTGACGCCGGACTAGCGGGGGGCCACTACAATGAGCAGTTCTTC. Translation: CATSDAGLAGGHYNEQFF. The rearrangement uses TRBV24-1 and TRBJ2-1; the match to TRBD2 covers 14 bases. The germline V gene encodes CDR1 KGHDR and CDR2 SFDVKD. With V trimmed by 4 bases and J by 3 bases, 7 bases remained unmatched. The CDR3 contains 18 residues.

This chain uses TRBV6-5 with TRBJ2-1; tentatively, D is TRBD1 (5 bases). V was trimmed by 4 bases and J by 7 bases, leaving 14 bases between them. Germline assignment: CDR1 MNHEY and CDR2 SVGAGI. The CDR3 covers 14 residues. CDR3 sequence (DNA): TGTGCCAGCAGTTTCAATGGGGCAGGAAATGAGCAGTTCTTC. Amino acid sequence: CASSFNGAGNEQFF.

The chain has TRBV19 and TRBJ2-7, with 9 bases lining up with TRBD2. With V trimmed by 6 bases and J by 3 bases, 18 bases remained unmatched. The CDR3 is 18 amino acids. Germline lookup yields CDR1 LNHDA and CDR2 SQIVND (reference sequence). CDR3 residues: CASRDGASGAYSHYEQYV. The CDR3 bases are TGTGCCAGTAGAGATGGAGCTAGCGGGGCTTATTCGCACTACGAGCAGTACGTC.

The rearrangement links TRBV24-1 to TRBJ2-2, with D unresolved. The V end lost 6 bases, the J end lost 1 base, and 11 bases lay between the germline ends. The CDR3 extends over 15 amino acids. The germline CDR1 and CDR2 sequences are KGHDR and SFDVKD. The CDR3 loop reads CATSPRVGNTGELFF. The CDR3 DNA sequence: TGTGCCACCAGTCCCCGGGTTGGGAACACCGGGGAGCTGTTTTTT.

This chain joins TRBV7-9 and TRBJ1-1; D ambiguous. The CDR3 loop spans 12 amino acids. With 2 bases removed from V and 8 bases from J, the gap between germline ends came to 9 bases. In germline, CDR1 is SEHNR, CDR2 FQNEAQ (reference sequence). CDR3 amino acids: CASSLTMTEAFF. In nucleotides, the CDR3 is TGTGCCAGCAGCTTAACCATGACAGAAGCTTTCTTT. Full variable domain (missing parts from reference TRBV7-9 and TRBJ1-1): DTGVSQNPRHKITKRGQNVTFRCDPISEHNRLYWYRQTLGQGPEFLTYFQNEAQLEKSRLLSDRFSAERPKGSFSTLEIQRTEQGDSAMYLCASSLTMTEAFFGQGTRLTVV.

This chain links TRBV2 with TRBJ2-3; D gene ambiguous. The CDR3 loop spans 15 amino acids. Germline CDR1 reads SNHLY; CDR2 reads FYNNEI. The V and J ends lost 2 bases and 0 bases respectively, with 9 bases between them. Here the CDR3 reads CASSELAESTDTQYF. The CDR3 DNA reads as TGTGCCAGCAGTGAACTGGCAGAAAGCACAGATACGCAGTATTTT.

J is TRBJ2-7 and V is TRBV9; D call uncertain. V was clipped by 0 bases and J by 2 bases, with 9 bases between them. The CDR3 contains 14 residues. The germline CDR1 and CDR2 sequences are SGDLS and YYNGEE. The CDR3 nucleotides read TGTGCCAGCAGCGTAGGGCTAGAGCCCTACGAGCAGTACTTC. This gives the protein CASSVGLEPYEQYF.

V usage is TRBV5-1 and J usage is TRBJ2-3, with 8 bases that match TRBD1. Germline trimming cut 7 bases from V and 0 bases from J; bases unmatched to any gene: 4. The CDR3 covers 14 residues. From germline, CDR1 is SGHRS and CDR2 YFSETQ. Here the CDR3 DNA reads TGCGCCAGCTCCCGGGACAGGAGCACAGATACGCAGTATTTT. It codes for CASSRDRSTDTQYF.